This T cell receptor beta chain was found in a study of regulatory T cells in long-lasting Graves disease. The time point: newly diagnosed GD, antithyroid drugs for less than 3 months. The authors made the TCR library using RNA they extracted from PBMCs. Graves' disease diagnosis was established per American Thyroid Association guidelines. With EDTA tubes as the receptacles, around 10 milliliters of peripheral blood were drawn. Investigators prepared the TCR beta libraries by applying iRepertoire HTBI primers and Arm-PCR of CDR3 regions. MiXCR, run by TCRdb on the multiplex PCR reads, gives a single entry per CDR3 protein. The sample contains roughly 500,000 distinct CDR3 sequences, roughly 12% of which appear only once. The germline V gene has CDR1 SNHLY and CDR2 FYNNEI. This CDR3 is 16 amino acids long. J lost 3 bases, V lost 4 bases, and 8 bases had no gene match. This clonotype was seen many times.

These data also featured in a second study, about T cells in Graves' hyperthyroidism and ophthalmopathy.

The gene calls are TRBV2 and TRBJ2-3; TRBD2 agrees at 9 bases. This clonotype was sampled from a man aged 25 to 40 with Graves disease. Specimen: peripheral blood mononuclear cells (PBMCs), collected at new diagnosis, from a patient treated with antithyroid drugs. The CDR3 protein is CASSAFSGSRTDTQYF. The DNA for the CDR3 is TGTGCCAGCAGTGCGTTTAGCGGGAGTAGGACAGATACGCAGTATTTT.